The clone carrying this TCR beta chain was detected a few times. Its antigen is unidentified. This PCR relied on a set of 60 Vbeta primers and 13 Jbeta primers. The table came from immunoSEQ multiplex PCR; TCRdb's copy has only in-frame clones and leaves some out. The sample yields roughly 140,000 clones, more than 75% seen once. This specimen belongs to a study of cytomegalovirus exposure and HLA in healthy donors. Across the study: For the roughly 390 genotyped donors, approximately 83% fell within the Caucasian-associated ancestry cluster. General study points: Cytomegalovirus-associated status was assigned to more than 150 TCR beta chains.

Sequences were obtained from PBMCs. The sequence derives from a man between 18 and 29 years old in good health and CMV-seronegative.

The CDR3 nucleotides are TGTGCCAGCAGTTTATCGAGGTATATCCCCGGTTCCGCCAGGTACTTC. Its protein is CASSLSRYIPGSARYF. The gene calls are TRBV27 and TRBJ2-7; no definite D call. CDR3 length equals 16 residues. Germline V gene data show CDR1 as MNHEY and CDR2 as SMNVEV (reference sequence). V was clipped by 0 bases and J by 12 bases, with 24 bases between them.